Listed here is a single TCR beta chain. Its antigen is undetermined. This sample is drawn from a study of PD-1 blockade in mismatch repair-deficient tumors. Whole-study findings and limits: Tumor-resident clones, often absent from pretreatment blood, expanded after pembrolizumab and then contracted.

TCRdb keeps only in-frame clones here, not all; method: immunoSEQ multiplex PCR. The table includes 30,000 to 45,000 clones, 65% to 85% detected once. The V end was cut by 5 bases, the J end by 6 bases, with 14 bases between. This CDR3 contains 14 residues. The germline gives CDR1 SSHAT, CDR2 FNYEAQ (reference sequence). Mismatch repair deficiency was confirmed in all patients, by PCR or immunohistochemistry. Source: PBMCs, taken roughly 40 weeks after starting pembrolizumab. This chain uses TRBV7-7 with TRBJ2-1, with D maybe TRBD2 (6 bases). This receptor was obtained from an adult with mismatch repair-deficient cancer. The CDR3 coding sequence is TGTGCCAGCAGCGCCTTACTAGCAACCAATGAGCAGTTCTTC. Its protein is CASSALLATNEQFF.